This T cell receptor beta chain was captured in a study of blood T cell repertoires in COVID-19. Study background: From the United States, Italy and Spain came samples of acute and convalescent COVID-19. Nucleic acid was either cDNA or gDNA, and it came from T cells, B-cell-depleted T cells, or PBMCs.

TCRdb's table, derived via immunoSEQ multiplex PCR, lists solely in-frame clones and lacks some. Of about 100,000 clones in the sample, around nine tenths were seen once. CDR1 and CDR2 from the germline V gene are MNHEY and SVGEGT. V lost 5 bases, J lost 4 bases, and 9 bases lay in between. The CDR3 runs to 12 residues. The chain recombines TRBV6-2 or TRBV6-3 with TRBJ2-7, with D possibly TRBD1 on 6 matching bases. The TCR sequence derives from a woman aged 80 or over with acute or convalescent COVID-19. The material sequenced was peripheral blood. CDR3 in DNA: TGTGCCAGCAGTAATGGACAGTACGAGCAGTACTTC. Translating gives CASSNGQYEQYF.